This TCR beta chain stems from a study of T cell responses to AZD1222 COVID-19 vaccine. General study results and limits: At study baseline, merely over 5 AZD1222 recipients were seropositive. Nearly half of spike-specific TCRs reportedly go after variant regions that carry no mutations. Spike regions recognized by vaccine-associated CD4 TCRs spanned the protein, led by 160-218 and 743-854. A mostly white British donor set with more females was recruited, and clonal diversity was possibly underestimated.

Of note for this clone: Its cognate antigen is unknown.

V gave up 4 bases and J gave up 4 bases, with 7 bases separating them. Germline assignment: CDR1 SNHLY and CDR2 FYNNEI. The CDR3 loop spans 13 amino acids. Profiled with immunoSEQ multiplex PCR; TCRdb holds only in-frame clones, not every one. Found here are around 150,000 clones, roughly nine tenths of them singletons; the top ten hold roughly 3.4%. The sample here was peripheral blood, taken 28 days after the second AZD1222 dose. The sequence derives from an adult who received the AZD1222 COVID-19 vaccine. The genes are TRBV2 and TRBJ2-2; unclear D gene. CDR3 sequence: CASSVTLTGELFF. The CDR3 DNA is TGTGCCAGCAGTGTTACCCTCACCGGGGAGCTGTTTTTT.